These T cell receptor beta chains were read from a single sample in a study of blood T cell repertoires in COVID-19. Profiling relied on immunoSEQ multiplex PCR, and the TCRdb table lists in-frame clones only, not all of them. This table has approximately 450,000 clones, 85% to 90% appearing once. The material sequenced was peripheral blood. These receptor sequences come from a woman aged 25 to 45 with acute or convalescent COVID-19. CDR3s include the opening cysteine and the closing phenylalanine or tryptophan. The D gene is left open where the match is weak. Expanded clones are given a class, and other clones once, few, many or no size at all.

V: TRBV6-5; J: TRBJ2-7; size: NA; D: NA; DNA: TGTGCCAGCAGAAAACAGCAATCCTACGAGCAGTACTTC; CDR3: CASRKQQSYEQYF
V: TRBV6-5; J: TRBJ1-4; size: NA; D: NA; DNA: TGTGCCAGCAGCGACCCTAGCCGATATGAAAAACTGTTTTTT; CDR3: CASSDPSRYEKLFF
V: TRBV18; J: TRBJ1-1; size: few; D: NA; DNA: TGTGCCAGCTCACCACGGGAGGGGAAGAACACTGAAGCTTTCTTT; CDR3: CASSPREGKNTEAFF
V: TRBV5-6; J: TRBJ1-6; size: NA; D: TRBD1; DNA: TGTGCCAGCAGCCCGGTTCAGGGGGCATCATATAATTCACCCCTCCACTTT; CDR3: CASSPVQGASYNSPLHF
V: TRBV12-3/TRBV12-4; J: TRBJ1-2; size: NA; D: TRBD1; DNA: TGTGCCAGCAGTTTAGATCGGGACAGATTCTACACCTTC; CDR3: CASSLDRDRFYTF
V: TRBV7-3; J: TRBJ1-2; size: NA; D: TRBD1; DNA: TGTGCCAGCAGCCCAAGACAGGGGGCGACCTATGGCTACACCTTC; CDR3: CASSPRQGATYGYTF
V: TRBV2; J: TRBJ1-1; size: NA; D: NA; DNA: TGTGCCAGCAGTGAAATCTCGGAACATCGGGGAGGTGCTTTCTTT; CDR3: CASSEISEHRGGAFF
V: TRBV7-2; J: TRBJ2-7; size: NA; D: TRBD2; DNA: TGTGCCAGCAGCTTAGTGAATAGCGGGGGCCACGAGCAGTACTTC; CDR3: CASSLVNSGGHEQYF
V: TRBV11-2; J: TRBJ1-5; size: NA; D: NA; DNA: TGTGCCAGCAGCTTAGAGCCACTAAATCAGCCCCAGCATTTT; CDR3: CASSLEPLNQPQHF
V: TRBV21-1; J: TRBJ2-3; size: once; D: NA; DNA: TGTGCCAGCAGCAAAGGGGCCCAGGGCGGGGCCACAGATACGCAGTATTTT; CDR3: CASSKGAQGGATDTQYF
V: TRBV3-1/TRBV3-2; J: TRBJ1-1; size: NA; D: NA; DNA: TGTGCCAGCAGCCAAGGGGAGACCACTGAAGCTTTCTTT; CDR3: CASSQGETTEAFF
V: TRBV18; J: TRBJ2-3; size: NA; D: TRBD1; DNA: TGTGCCAGCTCACCAGCACAGGGGATCAGCACAGATACGCAGTATTTT; CDR3: CASSPAQGISTDTQYF
V: TRBV18; J: TRBJ2-7; size: NA; D: TRBD2; DNA: TGTGCCAGCTCACCCGGGCGGGGGAGCTCCTACGAGCAGTACTTC; CDR3: CASSPGRGSSYEQYF
V: TRBV30; J: TRBJ2-3; size: NA; D: TRBD1; DNA: TGTGCCTGGAGCGAGAGATGGACAGGGCTCTCGGATACGCAGTATTTT; CDR3: CAWSERWTGLSDTQYF
V: TRBV24-1; J: TRBJ2-1; size: NA; D: TRBD1; DNA: TGTGCCACCAGTGACCCGAAGACAGGGGAGGATGAGCAGTTCTTC; CDR3: CATSDPKTGEDEQFF
V: TRBV2; J: TRBJ1-1; size: NA; D: NA; DNA: TGTGCCAGCAACTCGGAGTACACTGAAGCTTTCTTT; CDR3: CASNSEYTEAFF
V: TRBV27; J: TRBJ2-3; size: NA; D: NA; DNA: TGTGCCAGCAGTAACAGGGTTAAGGATACGCAGTATTTT; CDR3: CASSNRVKDTQYF
V: TRBV28; J: TRBJ2-1; size: NA; D: NA; DNA: TGTGCCAGCAGTCTAGTGAGGTGGGTTGGGAATGAGCAGTTCTTC; CDR3: CASSLVRWVGNEQFF
V: TRBV6-6; J: TRBJ2-2; size: NA; D: NA; DNA: TGTGCCAGCAGGGTGGGGGCGAGTACCGGGGAGCTGTTTTTT; CDR3: CASRVGASTGELFF
V: TRBV11-2; J: TRBJ1-3; size: NA; D: NA; DNA: TGTGCCAGCAGCTTCGCGGCCGGGACTGGAAACACCATATATTTT; CDR3: CASSFAAGTGNTIYF
V: TRBV5-1; J: TRBJ1-4; size: NA; D: TRBD1; DNA: TGCGCCAGCAGTCAAACAGGGGGCCCAAATGAAAAACTGTTTTTT; CDR3: CASSQTGGPNEKLFF
V: TRBV9; J: TRBJ2-5; size: NA; D: TRBD1; DNA: TGTGCCAGCAGCGTAGCGGTCGGGGGACAGGGGGTACAAGAGACCCAGTACTTC; CDR3: CASSVAVGGQGVQETQYF
V: TRBV30; J: TRBJ2-7; size: NA; D: NA; DNA: TGTGCCTGGAGTGTAGGGGGGACAGCGCAGTACTTC; CDR3: CAWSVGGTAQYF
V: TRBV5-4; J: TRBJ1-4; size: NA; D: TRBD1; DNA: TGTGCCAGCAGCTCGGAAGGGGGCAGAAATGAAAAACTGTTTTTT; CDR3: CASSSEGGRNEKLFF
V: TRBV9; J: TRBJ1-4; size: once; D: TRBD1; DNA: TGTGCCAGCAGCGTCTCCGAAGGGACAGATGAAAAACTGTTTTTT; CDR3: CASSVSEGTDEKLFF
V: TRBV10-3; J: TRBJ2-3; size: NA; D: NA; DNA: TGTGCCATCAGTCCCCTAGGAGATACGCAGTATTTT; CDR3: CAISPLGDTQYF
V: TRBV29-1; J: TRBJ2-7; size: few; D: NA; DNA: TGCAGCGTTCAGGGCGAACCCTACGAGCAGTACTTC; CDR3: CSVQGEPYEQYF
V: TRBV2; J: TRBJ1-2; size: NA; D: TRBD1; DNA: TGTGCCAGCAGTGAAATCGGACAGGGGAGGGCCTATGGCTACACCTTC; CDR3: CASSEIGQGRAYGYTF
V: TRBV5-4; J: TRBJ1-4; size: NA; D: TRBD1; DNA: TGTGCCAGCAGCCCCGTCACTCACAGGGGGGTAGAACTGTTTTTT; CDR3: CASSPVTHRGVELFF